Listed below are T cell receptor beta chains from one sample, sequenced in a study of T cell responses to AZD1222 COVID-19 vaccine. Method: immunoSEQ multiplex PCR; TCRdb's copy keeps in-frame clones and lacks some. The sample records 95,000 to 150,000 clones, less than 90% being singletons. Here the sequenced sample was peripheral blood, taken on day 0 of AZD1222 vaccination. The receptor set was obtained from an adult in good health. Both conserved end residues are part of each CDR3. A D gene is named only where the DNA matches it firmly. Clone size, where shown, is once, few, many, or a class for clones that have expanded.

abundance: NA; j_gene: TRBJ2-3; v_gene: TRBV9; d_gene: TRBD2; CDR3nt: TGTGCCAGCGGGACTAGCGGGAGGCCCACAGATACGCAGTATTTT; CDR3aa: CASGTSGRPTDTQYF
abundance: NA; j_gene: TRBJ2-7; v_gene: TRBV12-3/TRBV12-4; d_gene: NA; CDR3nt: TGTGCCAGCAGGCTCCTAAACGAGCAGTACTTC; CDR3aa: CASRLLNEQYF
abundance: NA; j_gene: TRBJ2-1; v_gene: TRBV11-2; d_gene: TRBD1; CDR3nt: TGTGCCAGCAGCGTGGGGACAGGACCCTACAATGAGCAGTTCTTC; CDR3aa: CASSVGTGPYNEQFF
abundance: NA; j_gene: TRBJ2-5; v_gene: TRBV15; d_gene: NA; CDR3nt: TGTGCCACCAGCAGAGATGTCGGGCTGGGTTTTCTTCAAGAGACCCAGTACTTC; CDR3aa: CATSRDVGLGFLQETQYF
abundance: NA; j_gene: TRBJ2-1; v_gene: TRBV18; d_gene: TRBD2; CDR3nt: TGTGCCAGCTATAGGGAGGCGGGAGCGAATGAGCAGTTCTTC; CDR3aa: CASYREAGANEQFF
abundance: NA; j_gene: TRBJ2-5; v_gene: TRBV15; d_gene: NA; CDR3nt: TGTGCCACCAGCGCGGCCAGTACGGAGACCCAGTACTTC; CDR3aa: CATSAASTETQYF
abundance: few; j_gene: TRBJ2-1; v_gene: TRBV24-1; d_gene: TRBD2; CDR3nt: TGTGCCACCAGTGACCTAGGGGCGGGGGGGTTAAATGAGCAGTTCTTC; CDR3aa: CATSDLGAGGLNEQFF
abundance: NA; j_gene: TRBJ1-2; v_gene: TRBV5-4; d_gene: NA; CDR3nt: TGTGCCAGCCGGCCAGGGGCGACGGGGTATGGCTACACCTTC; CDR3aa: CASRPGATGYGYTF
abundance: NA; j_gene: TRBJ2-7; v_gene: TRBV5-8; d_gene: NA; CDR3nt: TGTGCCAGCAGCCGCTTAGGGGGGAGCTCCTACGAGCAGTACTTC; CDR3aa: CASSRLGGSSYEQYF
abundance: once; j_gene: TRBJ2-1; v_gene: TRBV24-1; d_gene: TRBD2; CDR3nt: TGTGCCACCAGTGATACCCTACAGTTAGCGGGGGGGGTCTCGGAGCAGTTCTTC; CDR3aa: CATSDTLQLAGGVSEQFF
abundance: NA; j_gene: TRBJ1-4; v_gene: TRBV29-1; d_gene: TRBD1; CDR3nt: TGCAGCGTTCGGAGAACCGGGACAGGATTTAATGAAAAACTGTTTTTT; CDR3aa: CSVRRTGTGFNEKLFF
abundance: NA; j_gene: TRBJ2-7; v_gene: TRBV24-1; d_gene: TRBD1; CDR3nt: TGTGCCACCCAAGCTTCTGTGACAGGGGGCCACGAGCAGTACTTC; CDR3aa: CATQASVTGGHEQYF
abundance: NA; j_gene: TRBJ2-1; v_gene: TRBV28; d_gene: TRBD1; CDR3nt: TGTGCCAGCAGAAACCGGGACAGGGGCTCCAATGAGCAGTTCTTC; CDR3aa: CASRNRDRGSNEQFF
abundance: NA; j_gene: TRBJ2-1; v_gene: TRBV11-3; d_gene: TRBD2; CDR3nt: TGTGCCAGCTCCCTAACTAGCGGTTTTTACAATGAGCAGTTCTTC; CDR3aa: CASSLTSGFYNEQFF
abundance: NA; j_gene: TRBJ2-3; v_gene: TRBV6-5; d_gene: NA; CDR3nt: TGTGCCAGCAGGGGGGTTGGGAGAACAGATACGCAGTATTTT; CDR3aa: CASRGVGRTDTQYF
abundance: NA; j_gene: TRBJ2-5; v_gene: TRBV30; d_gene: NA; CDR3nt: TGTGCCTGGAGTCACACGATCCGGGGCCAGACCCAGTACTTC; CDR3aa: CAWSHTIRGQTQYF
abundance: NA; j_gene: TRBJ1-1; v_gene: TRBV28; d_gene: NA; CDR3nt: TGTGCCAGCCATGAGGCGGGGGCTGAAGCTTTCTTT; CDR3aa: CASHEAGAEAFF
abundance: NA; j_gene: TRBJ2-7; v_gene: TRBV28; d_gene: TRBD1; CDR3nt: TGTGCCAGCCGGACAGGTAAAAGCTCCTACGAGCAGTACTTC; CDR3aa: CASRTGKSSYEQYF
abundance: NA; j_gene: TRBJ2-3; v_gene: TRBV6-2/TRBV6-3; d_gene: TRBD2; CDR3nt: TGTGCCAGCAGTGGGGGACTAGCGGGCACAGATACGCAGTATTTT; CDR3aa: CASSGGLAGTDTQYF
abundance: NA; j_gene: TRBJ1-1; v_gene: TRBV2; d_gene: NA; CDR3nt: TGTGCCAGCAGGGTACACAGGGATGGCACTGAAGCTTTCTTT; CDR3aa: CASRVHRDGTEAFF
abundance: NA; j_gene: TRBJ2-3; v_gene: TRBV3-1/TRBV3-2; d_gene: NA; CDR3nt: TGTGCCAGCAGCCAAGATCACCCCCGTGATCCACGGGATACGCAGTATTTT; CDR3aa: CASSQDHPRDPRDTQYF
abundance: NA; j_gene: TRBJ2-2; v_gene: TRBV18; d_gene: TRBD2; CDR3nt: TGTGCCAGCTCACCAATCCGTACTAGCGGGAACACCGGGGAGCTGTTTTTT; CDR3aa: CASSPIRTSGNTGELFF
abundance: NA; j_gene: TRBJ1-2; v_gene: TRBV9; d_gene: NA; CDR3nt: TGTGCCAGCAGCGTAGGCCTAGCCAGCAACTATGGCTACACCTTC; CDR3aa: CASSVGLASNYGYTF
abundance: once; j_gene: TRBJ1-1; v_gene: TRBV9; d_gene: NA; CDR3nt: TGTGCCAGCAGCCCAAGGGGCCTGAACACTGAAGCTTTCTTT; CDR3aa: CASSPRGLNTEAFF
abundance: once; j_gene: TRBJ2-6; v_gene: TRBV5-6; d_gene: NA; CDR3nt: TGTGCCAACAGCGGGCAGGGCAGGACCCTTATCTCTGGGGCCAACGTCCTGACTTTC; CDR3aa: CANSGQGRTLISGANVLTF
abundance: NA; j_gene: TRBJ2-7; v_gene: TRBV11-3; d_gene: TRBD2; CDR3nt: TGTGCCAGCAGCGTCGCTAGCGGCTCCTACGAGCAGTACTTC; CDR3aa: CASSVASGSYEQYF
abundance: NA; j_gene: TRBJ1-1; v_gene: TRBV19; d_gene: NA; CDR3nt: TGTGCCAGTATCGGATCGATGAACACTGAAGCTTTCTTT; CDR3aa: CASIGSMNTEAFF
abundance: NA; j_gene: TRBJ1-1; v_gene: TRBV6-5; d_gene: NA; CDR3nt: TGTGCCAGCAGACGTCTCAGAAGCGGCACTGAAGCTTTCTTT; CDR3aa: CASRRLRSGTEAFF
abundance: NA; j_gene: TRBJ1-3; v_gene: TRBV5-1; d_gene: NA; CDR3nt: TGCGCCAGCAGCTTAGGGGGAGGTGGAAACACCATATATTTT; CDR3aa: CASSLGGGGNTIYF
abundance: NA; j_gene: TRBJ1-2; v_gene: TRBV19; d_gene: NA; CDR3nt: TGTGCCAGTAGTATAGATCTAGGCGGGTATGGCTACACCTTC; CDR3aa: CASSIDLGGYGYTF
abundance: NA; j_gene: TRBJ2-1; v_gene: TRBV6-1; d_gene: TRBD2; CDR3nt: TGTGCCAGCAGTGAGGGGACTAGCGGGAGAAATGAGCAGTTCTTC; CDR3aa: CASSEGTSGRNEQFF
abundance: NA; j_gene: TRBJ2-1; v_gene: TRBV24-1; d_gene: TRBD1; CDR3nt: TGTGCCACCAGTGACCCGACAGGGTTGGTGCACAATGAGCAGTTCTTC; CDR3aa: CATSDPTGLVHNEQFF
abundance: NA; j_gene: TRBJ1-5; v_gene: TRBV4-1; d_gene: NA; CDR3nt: TGCGCCAGCAGCCCCGGGACGTCTCAGCCCCAGCATTTT; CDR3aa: CASSPGTSQPQHF
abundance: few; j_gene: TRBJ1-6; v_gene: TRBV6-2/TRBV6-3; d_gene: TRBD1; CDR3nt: TGTGCCAGCAGTACCGGGACAGGGAGACCCCTCCACTTT; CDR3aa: CASSTGTGRPLHF
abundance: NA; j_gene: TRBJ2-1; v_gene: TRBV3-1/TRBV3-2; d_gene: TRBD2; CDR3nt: TGTGCCAGCAGCCGATTGACTAGCGCAGGGCCCAATGAGCAGTTCTTC; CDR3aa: CASSRLTSAGPNEQFF
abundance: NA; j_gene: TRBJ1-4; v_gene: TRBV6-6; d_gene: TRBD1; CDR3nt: TGTGCCAGCAGTACCCATAGAGGACAGGGTAATGAAAAACTGTTTTTT; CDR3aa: CASSTHRGQGNEKLFF
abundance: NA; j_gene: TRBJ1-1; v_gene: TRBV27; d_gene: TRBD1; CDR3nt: TGTGCCAGCAGTTTTCAGGGGGCGCGGACTGAAGCTTTCTTT; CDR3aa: CASSFQGARTEAFF
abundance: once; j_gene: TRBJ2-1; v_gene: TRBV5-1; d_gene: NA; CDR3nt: TGCGCCAGCAGCTTCCGAGCGGACGCCCCCTACAATGAGCAGTTCTTC; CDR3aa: CASSFRADAPYNEQFF
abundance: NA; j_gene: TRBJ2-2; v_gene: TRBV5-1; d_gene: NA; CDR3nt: TGCGCCAGCAGCTTGTACGGGGGCTACGGGGAGCTGTTTTTT; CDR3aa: CASSLYGGYGELFF
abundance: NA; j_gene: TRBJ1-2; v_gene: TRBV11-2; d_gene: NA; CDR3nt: TGTGCCAGCAGCTTTGAAAGGGGAAACGGCTACACCTTC; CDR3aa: CASSFERGNGYTF
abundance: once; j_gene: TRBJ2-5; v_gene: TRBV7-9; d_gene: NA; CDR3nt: TGTGCCAGCAGCTGGGAAGTCCAAGAGACCCAGTACTTC; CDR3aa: CASSWEVQETQYF
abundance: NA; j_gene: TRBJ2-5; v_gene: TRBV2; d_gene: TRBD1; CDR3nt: TGTGCCAGCAGACGGGACAGGGGAGGAGAGACCCAGTACTTC; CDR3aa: CASRRDRGGETQYF
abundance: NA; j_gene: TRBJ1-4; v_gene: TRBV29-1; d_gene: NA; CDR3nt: TGCAGCGTTGTAGGGGCTAATGAAAAACTGTTTTTT; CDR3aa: CSVVGANEKLFF
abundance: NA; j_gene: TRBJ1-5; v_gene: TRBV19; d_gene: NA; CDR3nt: TGTGCCAGTAGTTTCCCTGGGGGGGATCAGCCCCAGCATTTT; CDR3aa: CASSFPGGDQPQHF
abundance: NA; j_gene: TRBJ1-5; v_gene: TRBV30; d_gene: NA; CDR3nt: TGTGCCTGGAGTTGGGGGAAGGACCAGCCCCAGCATTTT; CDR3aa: CAWSWGKDQPQHF
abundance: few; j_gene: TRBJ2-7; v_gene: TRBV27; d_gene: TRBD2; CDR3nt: TGTGCCAGCCGTACTAGCGGCTCCTACGAGCAGTACTTC; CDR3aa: CASRTSGSYEQYF
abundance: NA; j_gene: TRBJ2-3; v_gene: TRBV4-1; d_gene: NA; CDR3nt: TGCGCCAGCAGCCAAGGCCTAGCCACAGATACGCAGTATTTT; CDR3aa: CASSQGLATDTQYF
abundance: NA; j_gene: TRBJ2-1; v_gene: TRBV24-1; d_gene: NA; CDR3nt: TGTGCCACGTATCCCCCGGGAGAGACCTACAATGAGCAGTTCTTC; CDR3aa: CATYPPGETYNEQFF
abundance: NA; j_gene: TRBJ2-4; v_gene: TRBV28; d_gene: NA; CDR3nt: TGTGCCAGCAACAAGTGGGGGGCAGCCAAAAACATTCAGTACTTC; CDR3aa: CASNKWGAAKNIQYF
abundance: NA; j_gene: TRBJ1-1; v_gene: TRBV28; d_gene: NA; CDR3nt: TGTGCCAGCAACACGCCGACAGGATTTGCTGAAGCTTTCTTT; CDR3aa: CASNTPTGFAEAFF
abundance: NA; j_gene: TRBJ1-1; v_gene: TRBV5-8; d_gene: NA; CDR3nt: TGTGCCAGCAGCTCAATCCAGGGCCCTGGCACTGAAGCTTTCTTT; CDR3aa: CASSSIQGPGTEAFF